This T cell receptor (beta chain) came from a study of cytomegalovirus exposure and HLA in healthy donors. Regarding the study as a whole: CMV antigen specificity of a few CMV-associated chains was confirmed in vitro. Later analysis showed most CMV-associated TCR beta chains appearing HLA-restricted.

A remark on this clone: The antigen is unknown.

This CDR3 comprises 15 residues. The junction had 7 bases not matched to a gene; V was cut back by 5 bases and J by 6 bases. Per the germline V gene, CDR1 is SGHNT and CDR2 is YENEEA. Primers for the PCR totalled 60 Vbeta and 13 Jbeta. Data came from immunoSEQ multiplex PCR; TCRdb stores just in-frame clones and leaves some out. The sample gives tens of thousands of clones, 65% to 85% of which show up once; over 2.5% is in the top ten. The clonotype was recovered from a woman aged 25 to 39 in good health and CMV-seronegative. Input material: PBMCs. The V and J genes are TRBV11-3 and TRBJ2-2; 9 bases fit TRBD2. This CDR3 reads CASSRVAGVPGELFF. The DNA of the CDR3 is TGTGCCAGCAGCAGGGTAGCGGGGGTACCCGGGGAGCTGTTTTTT.